These T cell receptor beta chains were read from a single sample in a study of T cells after yellow fever vaccination. TCRdb re-called the 5' RACE reads through MiXCR, storing one row per CDR3 protein. The data contain hundreds of thousands of distinct CDR3 sequences, roughly 6.2% of them singletons. The sequences come from PBMCs, collected 5 days after the yellow fever booster vaccination. These receptor sequences come from a man aged 25-45 years who received the YFV17D yellow fever vaccine. Both conserved end residues are part of each CDR3. Clone size is shown for a subset of rows, as once, few, many or a class of expanded clone.

cdr3_aa v_call clone_size
CASSPLRGARKDTQYF TRBV27 .
CASSRDSNSPLHF TRBV5-6 many
CASSHRGPRSYEQYF TRBV19 .
CASNRDRDTGELFF TRBV12-3/TRBV12-4 many
CASSLKSLAGVKSYEQYF TRBV27 .
CASRVTGSSNQPQHF TRBV6-2/TRBV6-3 .
CASSFLPGTANQPQHF TRBV12-3/TRBV12-4 few
CASSLPGQADTQYF TRBV6-5 few
CASSPEENRNQPQHF TRBV18 few
CASSDQSLQGETQYF TRBV5-1 .
CASSPDLEQYF TRBV18 few
CASSHLALPPHEQYF TRBV14 many
CASSTVAGEQYF TRBV6-5 many
CASSFLWRAKNSPLHF TRBV5-4 once
CASSKYLQESSYEQYF TRBV7-9 few
CASSFGPNQETQYF TRBV7-2 few
CASSLNGGEYEQFF TRBV6-4 .
CASSQGGDNYNEQFF TRBV11-3 many
CASSSPGGVSLGYTF TRBV6-1 .
CASSLGSPYEQYF TRBV7-2 many
CASSLSDQETQYF TRBV12-3/TRBV12-4 few
CASRDRGNEQFF TRBV27 .
CASSRENYGYTF TRBV4-2 many
CASSGENTGELFF TRBV2 many
CSAGVSAEAFF TRBV20-1 few
CASTGGTGGEVFEQYF TRBV6-2/TRBV6-3 .
CASSLGPKRPRGSYNEQFF TRBV7-8 few
CSAGDGTRAYEQYF TRBV20-1 few
CATSRTGKVYEQYF TRBV15 .
CASSPDSSYNEQFF TRBV7-8 many
CSAWGWGRGNEKLFF TRBV29-1 few
CASKRQLWDTGELFF TRBV7-8 .
CAWSPLSQLIAKNIQYF TRBV30 few
CASSLDWYEQYF TRBV11-2 few
CASSMGRLDEQYF TRBV18 many
CASSQAQRSHYEQYF TRBV3-1 many
CASSQSIFEGARYYEQYF TRBV23-1 few
CASSLAVRPEANVLTF TRBV5-4 few
CASSLSPTSHEQFF TRBV5-6 many
CAISANDRDGYTF TRBV10-3 many
CSVGNLYGTVSHEQYF TRBV29-1 .
CASSWGLAGDNNEQFF TRBV5-5 many
CSVSPGTGGPWGELFF TRBV29-1 many
CASSQTNEKQFF TRBV2 .
CSARWGLGPSTDTQYF TRBV20-1 .
CSARGDRGRETQYF TRBV20-1 many
CASSYRADEQFF TRBV6-6 few
CASRGGPEQFF TRBV6-5 few
CASTPTGNQPQHF TRBV6-2/TRBV6-3 few
CASNQLAGGADTQYF TRBV28 few